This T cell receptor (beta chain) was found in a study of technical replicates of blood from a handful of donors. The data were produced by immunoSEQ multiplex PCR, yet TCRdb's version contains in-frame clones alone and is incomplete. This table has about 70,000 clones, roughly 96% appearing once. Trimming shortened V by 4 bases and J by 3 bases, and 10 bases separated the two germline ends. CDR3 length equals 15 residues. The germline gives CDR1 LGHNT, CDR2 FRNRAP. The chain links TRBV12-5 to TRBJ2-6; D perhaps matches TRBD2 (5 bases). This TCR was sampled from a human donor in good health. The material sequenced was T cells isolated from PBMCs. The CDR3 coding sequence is TGTGCTAGTGGTTCGACCCGGGATGGGGCCAACGTCCTGACTTTC. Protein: CASGSTRDGANVLTF.